There are a few counts of the clone carrying this T cell receptor (beta chain). The data originate from a study of control samples from healthy donors and cancer patients. Trimming left V 1 base short and J 4 bases short, with 14 bases between. CDR1 and CDR2 (germline): MNHNS, SASEGT. The CDR3 extends over 16 amino acids. Profiling relied on immunoSEQ multiplex PCR, and the TCRdb table lists in-frame clones only, not all of them. The sample consists of some 150,000 clones, approximately 93% of them appearing once. This receptor was taken from a man aged 45 to 65 in good health. Sequenced material: blood. The chain is built from TRBV6-1 and TRBJ1-3, with a weak D call TRBD1 (6 bases). The CDR3 DNA reads TGTGCCAGCAGTGAAGAGGGGGGGGCAGGAGGAAACACCATATATTTT. It translates to CASSEEGGAGGNTIYF.